The 31 T cell receptor beta chains listed next were all sequenced from one sample in a study of T cells in women clearing cervical HPV infection. TCRdb's table, derived via immunoSEQ multiplex PCR, lists solely in-frame clones and lacks some. The sample spans about 30,000 clones; the ten largest clones claim roughly 4.2%. The sequenced sample was blood buffy coat. These receptors all stem from a woman aged 18 to 75 with a cervical HPV16 infection that either progressed to CIN3+ or cleared (not recorded which).

The CDR3 DNA, read in part, is TGTGCCAGTATGCGGACAGGGGTTAGAAATGAG. Translated: CASMRTGVRNE. In full, the CDR3 reads CASMRTGVRNEQFF. The V and J genes are TRBV19 and TRBJ2-1; 9 bases fit TRBD1. From the germline J gene comes the end of the CDR3, since the read stops 3 residues before it. The V segment lost 7 bases and the J segment 7 bases; nucleotides outside the gene matches: 8. Germline assignment: CDR1 LNHDA and CDR2 SQIVND (reference sequence). CDR3 size: 14 residues.

A remark on this clone: The read falls 3 residues short of the CDR3 end, and the missing part is taken from the germline J gene. The chain links TRBV2 to TRBJ2-2; 8 bases agree with TRBD1. The ends lost 6 bases at V and 3 bases at J; junction bases unmatched: 9. There are 16 residues in the CDR3. Germline V lookup: CDR1 SNHLY, CDR2 FYNNEI. The CDR3: CASSRWTGRDTGELFF. CDR3 DNA, as far as it was read: TGTGCCAGCAGCCGTTGGACAGGGCGGGACACCGGGGAG.

As to this clone: Read data end 3 residues before the CDR3 end; the end is taken from the germline J gene. The J gene is TRBJ1-2, the V gene TRBV7-2; 8 nucleotides match TRBD1. The CDR3 has 14 residues. The V gene's germline CDR1 is SGHTA and CDR2 FQGNSA. The CDR3 region is CASSYFGQGRGYTF. CDR3 bases read: TGTGCCAGCAGCTACTTCGGACAGGGAAGGGGC.

For this clone: The read terminates 3 residues ahead of where the CDR3 ends, so the germline J gene completes it. The genes are TRBV5-1 and TRBJ2-7; D assignment may be TRBD1 or TRBD2 (5 bases each). CDR1 and CDR2 from the germline V gene are SGHRS and YFSETQ. V was cut by 0 bases and J by 6 bases, with 13 bases left in between. CDR3 length: 14 amino acids. CDR3 sequence: CASSLGGRETEQYF. The DNA read from the CDR3 is TGCGCCAGCAGCTTGGGGGGCAGGGAGACCGAG.

Regarding this clone: The read halts 3 residues ahead of the CDR3 end, with the missing end drawn from the germline J gene. This chain joins TRBV5-4 and TRBJ1-1; D is unresolved. V was shortened by 5 bases and J by 0 bases, with 8 bases between the two germline ends. Looked up from germline, CDR1 is SGHNT and CDR2 is YYREEE (reference sequence). This CDR3 is 13 amino acids long. The CDR3 spells CASSNQLNTEAFF. Incomplete CDR3 DNA: TGTGCCAGCAGTAATCAGTTGAACACTGAA.

Note on this clone: Sequencing ends 3 residues short of the CDR3 end; the germline J gene provides the rest. The chain couples TRBV12-3 or TRBV12-4 to TRBJ2-7; 7 nucleotides agree with TRBD1. V trimming: 6 bases; J trimming: 3 bases; junction bases outside the gene matches: 5. CDR3 length: 13 amino acids. Partial CDR3 DNA: TGTGCCAGCAGACAGGGGAATTTCTACGAG. Encoded protein: CASRQGNFYE. The entire CDR3 sequence reads CASRQGNFYEQYF.

A note on this clone: The read ends 3 residues shy of where the CDR3 ends; the end is completed using the germline J gene. The chain employs TRBV5-6 and TRBJ1-2; D not certain. CDR1 and CDR2 from the germline V gene are SGHDT and YYEEEE. This CDR3 comprises 15 residues. CDR3 DNA, as far as it was read: TGTGCCAGCAGCTTGGTTGGGCGGGAGACGTACGAC. Its translation is CASSLVGRETYD. The full-length CDR3 reads as CASSLVGRETYDYTF.

Regarding this clone: The CDR3 goes on 3 residues after the read ends, and that part is filled in from the germline J gene. V and J are TRBV5-1 and TRBJ2-7; 7 bases agree with TRBD1. The CDR3 is 14 residues long. The V segment lost 2 bases and the J segment 2 bases; nucleotides outside the gene matches: 4. The V gene's germline CDR1 is SGHRS and CDR2 YFSETQ. CDR3: CASSLRGQAYEQYF. Partial CDR3 DNA: TGCGCCAGCAGCTTAAGAGGACAGGCCTACGAG.

A remark on this clone: The read ends 3 residues shy of where the CDR3 ends; the end is completed using the germline J gene. The rearrangement joins TRBV7-9 to TRBJ2-4; TRBD1 aligns across 10 bases. CDR1 and CDR2 from the germline V gene are SEHNR and FQNEAQ (reference sequence). This CDR3 region has 15 residues. CDR3 DNA (partial): TGTGCCAGCAGCTCCGGACAGGGGGGACCTTGCCTT. As protein: CASSSGQGGPCL. Given in full, the CDR3 is CASSSGQGGPCLQYF.

Comment on this clone: The CDR3 end is not reached by the read, which stops 3 residues before it; the germline J gene fills it in. V is TRBV6-2 or TRBV6-3 and J is TRBJ2-7; TRBD1 matches at 7 bases. Germline V CDR1 and CDR2: MNHEY, SVGEGT. J lost 3 bases, V lost 2 bases, and 7 bases had no gene match. This CDR3 region has 15 residues. CDR3 bases read: TGTGCCAGCAGTTACCCACCGGGACAGTTCTACGAG. Translation gives CASSYPPGQFYE. The entire CDR3 reads CASSYPPGQFYEQYF.

About this clone: The read ends 3 residues early relative to the CDR3; the germline J gene fills the gap. The rearrangement joins TRBV9 to TRBJ2-1, with 8 bases fitting TRBD2. This CDR3 spans 15 amino acids. The ends lost 4 bases at V and 5 bases at J; junction bases unmatched: 8. Germline lookup yields CDR1 SGDLS and CDR2 YYNGEE. The chain's CDR3 is CASSLSGGPNNEQFF. CDR3 DNA (partial): TGTGCCAGCAGCTTGAGCGGGGGACCCAACAATGAG.

Worth noting for this clone: Read data end 3 residues before the CDR3 end; the end is taken from the germline J gene. V gene TRBV19 combines with J gene TRBJ2-3; D is unclear. CDR1 is LNHDA and CDR2 is SQIVND in the germline V gene (reference sequence). The CDR3 totals 14 residues. The CDR3 bases that were read are TGTGCCAGTAGTATCTCAGGTTACAATCAGCCG. It codes for CASSISGYNQP. The whole CDR3 is CASSISGYNQPQYF.

As for this clone: The read falls 3 residues short of the CDR3 end, and the missing part is taken from the germline J gene. The chain joins TRBV10-3 to TRBJ1-6, with 9 nucleotides matching TRBD1. Germline CDR1 ENHRY, CDR2 SYGVKD. Germline trimming cut 4 bases from V and 8 bases from J; bases unmatched to any gene: 3. The CDR3 extends over 14 amino acids. The DNA read from the CDR3 is TGTGCCATCAGTGTGGGACAGGGAGATTCACCC. Its protein is CAISVGQGDSP. The CDR3 in its entirety is CAISVGQGDSPLHF.

About this clone itself: The read terminates 3 residues before the CDR3 end, so the remaining end is supplied by the germline J gene. The genes are TRBV11-3 and TRBJ1-1; D remains ambiguous. Germline V gene sequence: CDR1 SGHNT, CDR2 YENEEA. The V end lost 5 bases, the J end lost 2 bases, and 15 bases lay between the germline ends. This CDR3 is built from 15 residues. The sequenced part of the CDR3 DNA is TGTGCCAGCAGCCCCCTGGGCATAATCAACACTGAA. It specifies CASSPLGIINTE. The full CDR3 protein is CASSPLGIINTEAFF.

CDR3 bases read: TGTGCCAGCAGTGAACCGGGGGGGGCTCGGGAGACG. The encoded protein is CASSEPGGARET. Given in full, the CDR3 is CASSEPGGARETQYF. The gene calls are TRBV2 and TRBJ2-3, with 8 bases lining up with TRBD2. The read comes to an end 3 residues before the CDR3 does, leaving the germline J gene to fill in the end. Germline V gene data show CDR1 as SNHLY and CDR2 as FYNNEI. This CDR3 is 15 amino acids long.

As regards this clone: The missing CDR3 end, 3 residues past where the read stops, is filled in from the germline J gene. This sequence joins TRBV24-1 and TRBJ2-6; 7 nucleotides line up with TRBD1. Losses at the gene ends were 3 bases for V and 8 bases for J; bases not matched to a gene: 12. The CDR3 contains 17 residues. Germline lookup yields CDR1 KGHDR and CDR2 SFDVKD. The DNA read from the CDR3 is TGTGCCACCAGTGATCACTCTCTTGGACAGGTCACCAACGTC. Its protein product is CATSDHSLGQVTNV. The complete CDR3 protein is CATSDHSLGQVTNVLTF.

About this clone itself: The read halts 3 residues ahead of the CDR3 end, with the missing end drawn from the germline J gene. This chain joins TRBV2 and TRBJ1-1; the D is unclear. Germline CDR1 SNHLY, CDR2 FYNNEI. The CDR3 extends over 11 amino acids. The CDR3 DNA, read in part, is TGTGCCAGCAGCCCTGAGCTGGAA. Translating gives CASSPELE. The entire CDR3 protein reads CASSPELEAFF. The full variable domain, completed using reference TRBV2 and TRBJ1-1, is EPEVTQTPSHQVTQMGQEVILRCVPISNHLYFYWYRQILGQKVEFLVSFYNNEISEKSEIFDDQFSVERPDGSNFTLKIRSTKLEDSAMYFCASSPELEAFFGQGTRLTVV.

Remarks on this clone: The read terminates 3 residues ahead of where the CDR3 ends, so the germline J gene completes it. The chain joins TRBV19 to TRBJ2-6; possibly TRBD1 for D (5 bases). This CDR3 is built from 16 residues. V was shortened by 6 bases and J by 1 base, with 13 bases between the two germline ends. Germline loops: CDR1 LNHDA, CDR2 SQIVND (reference sequence). The sequenced CDR3 bases are TGTGCCAGTAGCCCCGGCAGGACATCTGGGGCCAACGTC. It yields the protein CASSPGRTSGANV. The entire CDR3 is CASSPGRTSGANVLTF. Full variable domain (missing parts from reference TRBV19 and TRBJ2-6): DGGITQSPKYLFRKEGQNVTLSCEQNLNHDAMYWYRQDPGQGLRLIYYSQIVNDFQKGDIAEGYSVSREKKESFPLTVTSAQKNPTAFYLCASSPGRTSGANVLTFGAGSRLTVL.

Of note for this clone: The read stops 3 residues short of the end of the CDR3; the missing end is completed from the germline J gene. The rearrangement links TRBV7-2 to TRBJ1-1; 9 bases line up with TRBD1. The CDR3 loop spans 14 amino acids. V lost 5 bases and J lost 4; bases outside the gene matches: 5. Per germline, CDR1 SGHTA and CDR2 FQGNSA. CDR3 protein: CASSPQGASTEAFF. The DNA read from the CDR3 is TGTGCCAGCAGCCCACAGGGGGCGAGCACTGAA. Looking up the rest from reference TRBV7-2 and TRBJ1-1 gives the full variable domain: GAGVSQSPSNKVTEKGKDVELRCDPISGHTALYWYRQSLGQGLEFLIYFQGNSAPDKSGLPSDRFSAERTGGSVSTLTIQRTQQEDSAVYLCASSPQGASTEAFFGQGTRLTVV.

About this clone itself: With the read ending 3 residues before the CDR3 end, the germline J gene is used to fill in that end. V is TRBV18 and J is TRBJ2-7; D gene unclear. The V gene's germline CDR1 is KGHSH and CDR2 LQKENI. The CDR3 loop spans 14 amino acids. V lost 6 bases and J lost 2, with 14 bases in between. Incomplete CDR3 DNA: TGTGCCAGCTCGTTGACACGAAAAACCTACGAG. Protein product: CASSLTRKTYE. The complete CDR3 reads CASSLTRKTYEQYF.

In the case of this clone: At one end, the junction sequence differs from germline, possibly due to a read error. The CDR3 protein is CASSQDIVGTGELFF. Incomplete CDR3 DNA: TGCGCCAGCAGCCAAGATATTGTCGGCACCGGGGAG. The rearrangement uses TRBV4-2 and TRBJ2-2; D not certain. The sequenced fragment ends 3 residues before the CDR3 boundary, so the rest is inferred from the germline J gene. Per the germline V gene, CDR1 is LGHNA and CDR2 is YNFKEQ. The CDR3 spans 15 residues.

A remark on this clone: The read stops 3 residues short of the end of the CDR3; the missing end is completed from the germline J gene. The rearrangement joins TRBV30 to TRBJ1-1, with TRBD1 matching 10 bases. J gave up 5 bases and V 3 bases, and 3 bases lay outside the gene matches. This CDR3 region has 13 residues. The germline CDR1 and CDR2 sequences are GTSNPN and SVGIG (reference sequence). This CDR3 is CAWRPDRGTEAFF. CDR3 DNA, as far as it was read: TGTGCCTGGAGACCGGACAGGGGGACTGAA.

The sequenced CDR3 bases are TGTGCCAGCATCCGGGGGGCCAACACCGGGGAG. As protein: CASIRGANTGE. The full-length CDR3 reads as CASIRGANTGELFF. The J gene is TRBJ2-2, the V gene TRBV11-2; TRBD2 might be the D (7 bases). The CDR3 end falls 3 residues outside the read, so it is completed with the germline J gene. The V and J ends lost 7 bases and 2 bases respectively, with 11 bases between them. The CDR3 is 14 amino acids. Germline-derived CDR1 and CDR2 are SGHAT and FQNNGV.

Comment on this clone: The read comes to an end 3 residues before the CDR3 does, leaving the germline J gene to fill in the end. This chain joins TRBV19 and TRBJ1-2; TRBD1 agrees at 7 bases. Germline CDR1 and CDR2: LNHDA and SQIVND (reference sequence). The CDR3 runs 15 residues. Trimming removed 4 bases from V and 7 bases from J; junction bases left unmatched: 12. The CDR3 protein is CASSSLIGQAGGYTF. The sequenced part of the CDR3 DNA is TGTGCCAGTAGTAGCCTCATCGGACAGGCTGGTGGC.

Incomplete CDR3 DNA: TGCAGTGCGAGGACAGATAACTATGGC. This gives the protein CSARTDNYG. The complete CDR3 sequence is CSARTDNYGYTF. The chain carries TRBV20-1 and TRBJ1-2; the D gene is possibly TRBD1 (6 bases). Coverage ceases 3 residues before the CDR3 finishes, and the germline J gene fills in the end. Germline CDR1 and CDR2: DFQATT and SNEGSKA (reference sequence). Trimming cost V 6 bases and J 1 base, with 9 bases left between them. CDR3 length equals 12 residues.

A word on this clone: The read finishes 3 residues shy of the CDR3 end, and the germline J gene is used to complete it. V is TRBV30 and J is TRBJ2-3, with a possible D match to TRBD1 (6 bases). CDR1 and CDR2 from the germline V gene are GTSNPN and SVGIG (reference sequence). The CDR3 consists of 13 residues. The sequenced CDR3 bases are TGTGCCTGGAGTGGGCAGGGGTCTCAGCCG. This gives the protein CAWSGQGSQP. The complete CDR3 reads CAWSGQGSQPQYF.

Of note for this clone: With the read ending 3 residues before the CDR3 end, the germline J gene is used to fill in that end. The rearrangement links TRBV5-1 to TRBJ2-7; 13 bases map to TRBD2. Germline CDR1 and CDR2: SGHRS and YFSETQ. This CDR3 spans 19 amino acids. J was trimmed by 2 bases and V by 0 bases; bases with no gene match: 11. CDR3 sequence: CASSLGVLAGGPSTYEQYF. CDR3 bases read: TGCGCCAGCAGCTTGGGTGTACTAGCGGGAGGGCCGAGTACCTACGAG.

About this clone: From the germline J gene comes the end of the CDR3, since the read stops 3 residues before it. V gene TRBV6-2 or TRBV6-3 combines with J gene TRBJ2-7; 9 nucleotides agree with TRBD2. The germline gives CDR1 MNHEY, CDR2 SVGEGT. V dropped 4 bases and J dropped 3; count of bases not matched to a gene: 4. CDR3 length equals 14 residues. The part of the CDR3 DNA that was read is TGTGCCAGCAGTTTAGCGGGGGTCTTCTACGAG. This sequence encodes CASSLAGVFYE. The CDR3 in its entirety is CASSLAGVFYEQYF.

With regard to this clone: From the germline J gene comes the end of the CDR3, since the read stops 3 residues before it. The chain carries TRBV6-2 or TRBV6-3 and TRBJ2-7; 7 nucleotides match TRBD1. V was clipped by 4 bases and J by 0 bases; unmatched bases: 12. The CDR3 loop spans 17 amino acids. The germline V gene encodes CDR1 MNHEY and CDR2 SVGEGT. CDR3 region: CASSFQAPGQSSYEQYF. The CDR3 DNA, read in part, is TGTGCCAGCAGTTTCCAGGCCCCGGGACAGAGCTCCTACGAG.

Note on this clone: The CDR3 is cut off 3 residues early in the read; its end comes from the germline J gene. J is TRBJ2-5 and V is TRBV2; D gene ambiguous. The germline V gene encodes CDR1 SNHLY and CDR2 FYNNEI. This CDR3 spans 13 amino acids. V was pared by 6 bases and J by 4 bases, with 12 bases between. The sequenced CDR3 bases are TGTGCCAGCAGCTCGTTCCAGCGAGAGACC. This gives the protein CASSSFQRET. The complete CDR3 reads CASSSFQRETQYF.

As to this clone: The read halts 3 residues ahead of the CDR3 end, with the missing end drawn from the germline J gene. The chain carries TRBV7-2 and TRBJ2-7; 12 bases fit TRBD1. V was pared by 5 bases and J by 5 bases, with 7 bases of the junction left unmatched. CDR1 and CDR2 (germline): SGHTA, FQGNSA. The CDR3 is made up of 15 amino acids. The CDR3 loop is CASSRLGQGANEQYF. Incomplete CDR3 DNA: TGTGCCAGCAGCCGCCTGGGACAGGGGGCCAACGAG.